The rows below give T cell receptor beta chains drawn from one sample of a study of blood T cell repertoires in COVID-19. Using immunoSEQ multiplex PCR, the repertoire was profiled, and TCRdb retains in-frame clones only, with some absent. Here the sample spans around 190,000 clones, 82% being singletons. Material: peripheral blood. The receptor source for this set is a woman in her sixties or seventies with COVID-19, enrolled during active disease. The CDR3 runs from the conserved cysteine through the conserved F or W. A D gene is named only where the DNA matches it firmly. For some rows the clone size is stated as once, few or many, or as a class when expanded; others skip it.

CDR3nt: TGTGCCAGCAGCCAGGGACAAATCAATCAGCCCCAGCATTTT
CDR3aa: CASSQGQINQPQHF
d_gene: -
abundance: -
j_gene: TRBJ1-5
v_gene: TRBV6-5

CDR3nt: TGTGCCAGCAGGGGACTAGCGGCTTACAATGAGCAGTTCTTC
CDR3aa: CASRGLAAYNEQFF
d_gene: TRBD2
abundance: -
j_gene: TRBJ2-1
v_gene: TRBV27

CDR3nt: TGTGCCAGCAGGTTACAGTCGACTAATGAAAAACTGTTTTTT
CDR3aa: CASRLQSTNEKLFF
d_gene: -
abundance: -
j_gene: TRBJ1-4
v_gene: TRBV28

CDR3nt: TGTGCCAGCAGCGCGGCCGATAACACTGAAGCTTTCTTT
CDR3aa: CASSAADNTEAFF
d_gene: -
abundance: few
j_gene: TRBJ1-1
v_gene: TRBV28

CDR3nt: TGTGCCAGCAGTTACGGGACAGGGCCACTGTTTTTT
CDR3aa: CASSYGTGPLFF
d_gene: TRBD1
abundance: few
j_gene: TRBJ1-4
v_gene: TRBV6-5

CDR3nt: TGTGCCAGCAGACGACAGGGTCGGAATCAGCCCCAGCATTTT
CDR3aa: CASRRQGRNQPQHF
d_gene: TRBD1
abundance: -
j_gene: TRBJ1-5
v_gene: TRBV5-8

CDR3nt: TGTGCCAGCGGGACTAGCGGGAGTGGGCAGCAGTTCTTC
CDR3aa: CASGTSGSGQQFF
d_gene: TRBD2
abundance: -
j_gene: TRBJ2-1
v_gene: TRBV7-3

CDR3nt: TGTGCCACCGACGGGACTACTAGGGGCACCGGGGAGCTGTTTTTT
CDR3aa: CATDGTTRGTGELFF
d_gene: TRBD2
abundance: few
j_gene: TRBJ2-2
v_gene: TRBV19

CDR3nt: TGCGCCAGCAGCCACTCAACAGGGCAATCCTACAATGAGCAGTTCTTC
CDR3aa: CASSHSTGQSYNEQFF
d_gene: -
abundance: -
j_gene: TRBJ2-1
v_gene: TRBV4-1

CDR3nt: TGTGCCAGCAGTTACGCCAGGGGAAATTCACCCCTCCACTTT
CDR3aa: CASSYARGNSPLHF
d_gene: -
abundance: -
j_gene: TRBJ1-6
v_gene: TRBV28

CDR3nt: TGTGCCAGCAGTGGACAGGTGACGAACACTGAAGCTTTCTTT
CDR3aa: CASSGQVTNTEAFF
d_gene: -
abundance: -
j_gene: TRBJ1-1
v_gene: TRBV2

CDR3nt: TGCAGCGTTGAAGGGCTAGCTTATGAGCAGTTCTTC
CDR3aa: CSVEGLAYEQFF
d_gene: -
abundance: -
j_gene: TRBJ2-1
v_gene: TRBV29-1

CDR3nt: TGTGCCTGGACAGGGGGCGCGGATGGCTACACCTTC
CDR3aa: CAWTGGADGYTF
d_gene: TRBD1
abundance: -
j_gene: TRBJ1-2
v_gene: TRBV30

CDR3nt: TGTGCCAGCAGTGGATTCACAGGGGGCCCCTCCTACGAGCAGTACTTC
CDR3aa: CASSGFTGGPSYEQYF
d_gene: TRBD1
abundance: -
j_gene: TRBJ2-7
v_gene: TRBV6-1

CDR3nt: TGTGCCAGTAGCCTGGACAGGCACACTGAAGCTTTCTTT
CDR3aa: CASSLDRHTEAFF
d_gene: TRBD1
abundance: -
j_gene: TRBJ1-1
v_gene: TRBV19

CDR3nt: TGCGCCAGCAGCTTCCACGTCCGGACTGAAGCTTTCTTT
CDR3aa: CASSFHVRTEAFF
d_gene: -
abundance: -
j_gene: TRBJ1-1
v_gene: TRBV5-1

CDR3nt: TGTGCCAGCAGCGCTACAGCACTCCAAACGCAAGAGACCCAGTACTTC
CDR3aa: CASSATALQTQETQYF
d_gene: -
abundance: -
j_gene: TRBJ2-5
v_gene: TRBV9

CDR3nt: TGTGCCAGCAGCTTACTATCAGGGGCTGAAGCTTTCTTT
CDR3aa: CASSLLSGAEAFF
d_gene: -
abundance: -
j_gene: TRBJ1-1
v_gene: TRBV9

CDR3nt: TGTGCCAGCTCGGGACTAGCGGGGAAGAGTGAGCAGTTCTTC
CDR3aa: CASSGLAGKSEQFF
d_gene: TRBD2
abundance: once
j_gene: TRBJ2-1
v_gene: TRBV19

CDR3nt: TGTGCCAGCAGCTTAGGGGGCGTCCAAGAGACCCAGTACTTC
CDR3aa: CASSLGGVQETQYF
d_gene: -
abundance: -
j_gene: TRBJ2-5
v_gene: TRBV13

CDR3nt: TGTGCCAGCAGCCGACAGGGAAGGGAAGAGACCCAGTACTTC
CDR3aa: CASSRQGREETQYF
d_gene: TRBD1
abundance: once
j_gene: TRBJ2-5
v_gene: TRBV27

CDR3nt: TGTGCCAGCAGCGTAGAGCTCCGGGACAGGAGTAATTCACCCCTCCACTTT
CDR3aa: CASSVELRDRSNSPLHF
d_gene: TRBD1
abundance: -
j_gene: TRBJ1-6
v_gene: TRBV9

CDR3nt: TGTGCCAGCAGCCTAGGACTAGCGTCCTACGAGCAGTACTTC
CDR3aa: CASSLGLASYEQYF
d_gene: TRBD2
abundance: -
j_gene: TRBJ2-7
v_gene: TRBV7-2

CDR3nt: TGTGCCAGTAGGAGGACAGCGTACACAGATACGCAGTATTTT
CDR3aa: CASRRTAYTDTQYF
d_gene: -
abundance: -
j_gene: TRBJ2-3
v_gene: TRBV19

CDR3nt: TGTGCCAGCAGTCTAGGGACACCCTCTGGGGCCAACGTCCTGACTTTC
CDR3aa: CASSLGTPSGANVLTF
d_gene: -
abundance: -
j_gene: TRBJ2-6
v_gene: TRBV28

CDR3nt: TGTGCCAGCAGCCCCCGTTTGTTACGACTAGCGGAATCCTACGAGCAGTACTTC
CDR3aa: CASSPRLLRLAESYEQYF
d_gene: -
abundance: -
j_gene: TRBJ2-7
v_gene: TRBV21-1

CDR3nt: TGTGCCAGCAGCCTCAGGGACTCCTATAATTCACCCCTCCACTTT
CDR3aa: CASSLRDSYNSPLHF
d_gene: -
abundance: -
j_gene: TRBJ1-6
v_gene: TRBV3-1/TRBV3-2

CDR3nt: TGCGCCAGCAGCCAGCCCGGGACTAGCGGGAGACCTCGGTTTGGTTTT
CDR3aa: CASSQPGTSGRPRFGF
d_gene: TRBD2
abundance: -
j_gene: TRBJ2-3
v_gene: TRBV4-1

CDR3nt: TGTGCCAGCAGCTTGCAGGGTCGTGTGGGGGAAAAACTGTTTTTT
CDR3aa: CASSLQGRVGEKLFF
d_gene: -
abundance: -
j_gene: TRBJ1-4
v_gene: TRBV7-6

CDR3nt: TGTGCCAGCAGTTTCTCGGGCGCGGGTCAGCCCCAGCATTTT
CDR3aa: CASSFSGAGQPQHF
d_gene: -
abundance: -
j_gene: TRBJ1-5
v_gene: TRBV27

CDR3nt: TGTGCCAGCAGTTTATTATTTTTGGGCGGCCGGACTAGCGGGAGTACGGGCGCAGATACGCAGTATTTT
CDR3aa: CASSLLFLGGRTSGSTGADTQYF
d_gene: TRBD2
abundance: -
j_gene: TRBJ2-3
v_gene: TRBV27

CDR3nt: TGTGCCACCAGTGGAGGGCTCTATGGCTACACCTTC
CDR3aa: CATSGGLYGYTF
d_gene: -
abundance: -
j_gene: TRBJ1-2
v_gene: TRBV24-1

CDR3nt: TGTGCCAGCGGGCGCGGGGGCCTTAATCGGGAAAAACTGTTTTTT
CDR3aa: CASGRGGLNREKLFF
d_gene: -
abundance: -
j_gene: TRBJ1-4
v_gene: TRBV28

CDR3nt: TGTGCCTGGAGTGCTAAGGGAGGGTCCCATGAGCAGTTCTTC
CDR3aa: CAWSAKGGSHEQFF
d_gene: TRBD2
abundance: -
j_gene: TRBJ2-1
v_gene: TRBV30

CDR3nt: TGTGCCAGCAGTGAGGGCACCTACAATGAGCAGTTCTTC
CDR3aa: CASSEGTYNEQFF
d_gene: -
abundance: -
j_gene: TRBJ2-1
v_gene: TRBV6-1

CDR3nt: TGTGCCAGTACTCCGGGGGTGGCCGAGGAAAAACTGTTTTTT
CDR3aa: CASTPGVAEEKLFF
d_gene: -
abundance: -
j_gene: TRBJ1-4
v_gene: TRBV19